This section outlines one TCR beta chain sequence together with its context. Its antigen is not identified. The data were produced by immunoSEQ multiplex PCR, yet TCRdb's version contains in-frame clones alone and is incomplete. The sample holds around 35,000 clones, approximately 80% seen once. The record originates from a study of OX40 agonist ivuxolimab in advanced cancers. Overall study: Treatment of patients was with ivuxolimab, an agonistic anti-OX40 (CD134) antibody. Patients achieving partial responses numbered three: one hepatocellular carcinoma case and two cutaneous melanoma cases.

Study outcomes and limitations: Relatively little clonal expansion, among the lowest observed, appeared in partial responders at 0.1-3.0 mg/kg. Clonal expansion from baseline to week 6 occurred in both CD4+ and CD8+ T cells.

The clonotype originates from an adult with an advanced solid tumor such as melanoma, head and neck, liver or kidney cancer. Sequencing used CD4+ or CD8+ T cells sorted from blood, obtained in a trial of the OX40 agonist ivuxolimab.

The CDR3 DNA reads TGTGCCAGTAGTTTAGCGAGGCTCACAGATACGCAGTATTTT. Protein sequence: CASSLARLTDTQYF. The chain is built from TRBV19 and TRBJ2-3; weak D call: TRBD2 (5 bases). Germline V CDR1 and CDR2: LNHDA, SQIVND (reference sequence). The V gene lost 5 bases and the J gene lost 2 bases, with 11 bases spanning the gap. There are 14 residues in the CDR3.